Listed below are T cell receptor beta chains from one sample, sequenced in a study of technical replicates of blood from a few donors. This table comes from immunoSEQ multiplex PCR, and its TCRdb copy is limited to in-frame clones, with some not included. The sample has fewer than 12,000 clones, around 94% seen once. The sequenced material came from PBMCs. The source of these receptors is a human donor in good health. Each CDR3 is given with its conserved first and last residue. A D gene is named only where the DNA matches it firmly. Only part of the rows carry a size: once, few, many, or a class if the clone is expanded.

V gene	J gene	clone size	D gene	CDR3 protein	CDR3 DNA
TRBV9	TRBJ2-7	-	TRBD2	CASSVTSGRPYEQYF	TGTGCCAGCAGCGTGACTAGCGGGAGACCCTACGAGCAGTACTTC
TRBV18	TRBJ2-5	-	-	CASSPHGPGEFGSETQYF	TGTGCCAGCTCACCACACGGTCCAGGGGAGTTTGGTTCGGAGACCCAGTACTTC
TRBV9	TRBJ2-5	-	TRBD1	CASSVEARGETQYF	TGTGCCAGCAGCGTAGAGGCCAGGGGGGAGACCCAGTACTTC
TRBV27	TRBJ1-5	-	-	CASSLIRGNQPQHF	TGTGCCAGCAGTTTAATCAGGGGAAATCAGCCCCAGCATTTT
TRBV11-3	TRBJ2-7	-	TRBD1	CASSPGQGAIYEQYF	TGTGCCAGCAGCCCTGGACAGGGCGCTATCTACGAGCAGTACTTC
TRBV13	TRBJ1-4	once	-	CASTRRVSNEKLFF	TGTGCCAGCACCCGGAGGGTTTCTAATGAAAAACTGTTTTTT
TRBV6-5	TRBJ1-2	-	TRBD1	CASSYSIGGRNYGYTF	TGTGCCAGCAGTTACTCGATAGGGGGCCGGAACTATGGCTACACCTTC
TRBV6-1	TRBJ2-7	-	TRBD1	CASSEAPGQGAGEQYF	TGTGCCAGCAGTGAAGCACCGGGACAGGGGGCAGGCGAGCAGTACTTC
TRBV30	TRBJ2-3	-	-	CAWTLGGRDTQYF	TGTGCCTGGACCCTGGGGGGTAGGGATACGCAGTATTTT
TRBV28	TRBJ2-1	-	TRBD2	CASSLTDRTSAGEQFF	TGTGCCAGCAGTCTTACTGACCGGACTAGCGCGGGTGAGCAGTTCTTC
TRBV4-1	TRBJ1-1	-	-	CASSQDFSDTEAFF	TGCGCCAGCAGCCAAGATTTCAGCGACACTGAAGCTTTCTTT
TRBV27	TRBJ2-7	-	TRBD1	CASSPLDRAEQYF	TGTGCCAGCAGTCCATTGGACAGGGCCGAGCAGTACTTC
TRBV28	TRBJ2-7	-	TRBD1	CASSLLYARGKQTYEQYF	TGTGCCAGCAGCCTTCTCTATGCCAGGGGGAAACAAACCTACGAGCAGTACTTC
TRBV11-2	TRBJ2-5	-	TRBD2	CASSLPVGLAGIHQETQYF	TGTGCCAGCAGCTTACCCGTCGGACTAGCGGGAATCCACCAAGAGACCCAGTACTTC
TRBV18	TRBJ2-2	-	TRBD1	CASSLLVQGVTGNTGELFF	TGTGCCAGCTCCCTCCTCGTACAGGGGGTGACAGGGAACACCGGGGAGCTGTTTTTT
TRBV7-9	TRBJ1-1	-	TRBD1	CASSPWDSQNTEAFF	TGTGCCAGCAGCCCGTGGGACAGCCAGAACACTGAAGCTTTCTTT
TRBV7-6	TRBJ1-3	-	TRBD1	CASSLGGGDSGNTIYF	TGTGCCAGCAGCTTAGGAGGGGGCGATTCTGGAAACACCATATATTTT
TRBV5-4	TRBJ2-7	-	-	CASSFGGGGSLSYEQYF	TGTGCCAGCAGCTTTGGCGGGGGCGGGAGCTTGTCCTACGAGCAGTACTTC
TRBV28	TRBJ1-5	-	-	CASSLTGSSNQPQHF	TGTGCCAGCAGTCTTACAGGGAGTTCCAATCAGCCCCAGCATTTT
TRBV20-1	TRBJ2-5	-	-	CSATSQETQYF	TGCAGTGCTACCTCCCAAGAGACCCAGTACTTC
TRBV18	TRBJ2-5	-	-	CASSPTAGEETQYF	TGTGCCAGCTCACCCACCGCCGGAGAAGAGACCCAGTACTTC
TRBV7-9	TRBJ1-4	-	TRBD1	CASSGQSNEKLFF	TGTGCCAGCTCGGGACAGAGTAATGAAAAACTGTTTTTT
TRBV14	TRBJ2-1	-	-	CASSPRLEGSEQFF	TGTGCCAGCAGCCCAAGACTAGAGGGTTCTGAGCAGTTCTTC
TRBV4-1	TRBJ1-1	once	TRBD1	CASSQTGQGPLNTEAFF	TGCGCCAGCAGCCAGACGGGACAGGGGCCCTTGAACACTGAAGCTTTCTTT
TRBV19	TRBJ2-7	-	-	CASSIAGEVSYEQYF	TGTGCCAGTAGTATAGCGGGGGAAGTCTCCTACGAGCAGTACTTC
TRBV7-9	TRBJ2-4	once	TRBD2	CASSARLAGALNIQYF	TGTGCCAGCAGCGCCAGACTAGCGGGAGCTTTAAACATTCAGTACTTC
TRBV6-1	TRBJ2-7	-	TRBD2	CASSKTSGGTYEQYF	TGTGCCAGCAGTAAAACTAGCGGGGGAACCTACGAGCAGTACTTC
TRBV19	TRBJ1-1	-	-	CASKGRGTEAFF	TGTGCCAGTAAGGGGAGGGGGACTGAAGCTTTCTTT
TRBV6-4	TRBJ2-7	once	-	CASSADGQSYEQYF	TGTGCCAGCAGTGCAGACGGACAGAGCTACGAGCAGTACTTC